This T cell receptor (beta chain) came from a study of blood T cell repertoires in COVID-19. Study-level background: T cells, B-cell-depleted T cells, or PBMCs supplied cDNA or gDNA.

Clinical history as reported by participants underpinned cohort assignment. Clones were read by immunoSEQ multiplex PCR, and TCRdb kept only the in-frame ones, dropping some. Of roughly 340,000 clones in the sample, about 87% were seen once. V trimming: 6 bases; J trimming: 4 bases; junction bases outside the gene matches: 5. CDR1 and CDR2 from the germline V gene are LNHDA and SQIVND (reference sequence). CDR3 length: 13 residues. The origin of this receptor is a middle-aged man in a cohort exposed to, infected with or recovered from COVID-19 (not recorded which). The sample was PBMCs or T cells enriched from blood (not recorded which). The chain recombines TRBV19 with TRBJ1-1; TRBD1 matches 7 bases. As DNA, the CDR3 is TGTGCCAGTAGCTCAGGGGGAGGCACTGAAGCTTTCTTT. Translation: CASSSGGGTEAFF. The full variable domain, in which reference TRBV19 and TRBJ1-1 provide the parts outside the CDR3, is DGGITQSPKYLFRKEGQNVTLSCEQNLNHDAMYWYRQDPGQGLRLIYYSQIVNDFQKGDIAEGYSVSREKKESFPLTVTSAQKNPTAFYLCASSSGGGTEAFFGQGTRLTVV.